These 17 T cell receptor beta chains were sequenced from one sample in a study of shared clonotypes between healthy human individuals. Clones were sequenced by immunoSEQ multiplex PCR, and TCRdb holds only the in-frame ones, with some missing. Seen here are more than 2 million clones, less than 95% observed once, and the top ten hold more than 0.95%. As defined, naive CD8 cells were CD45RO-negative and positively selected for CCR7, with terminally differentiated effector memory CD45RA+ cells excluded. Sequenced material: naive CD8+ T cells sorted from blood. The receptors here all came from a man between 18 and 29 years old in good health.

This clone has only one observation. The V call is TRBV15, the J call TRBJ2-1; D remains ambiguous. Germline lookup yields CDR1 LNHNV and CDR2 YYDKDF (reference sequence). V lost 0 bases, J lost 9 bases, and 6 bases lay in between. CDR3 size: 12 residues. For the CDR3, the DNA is TGTGCCACCAGCAGAGAATCCGGTGAGCAGTTCTTC. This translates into CATSRESGEQFF.

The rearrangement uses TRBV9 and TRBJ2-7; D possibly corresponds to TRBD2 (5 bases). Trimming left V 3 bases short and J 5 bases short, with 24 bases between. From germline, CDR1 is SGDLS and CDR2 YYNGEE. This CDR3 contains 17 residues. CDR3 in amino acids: CASSGNPGYSKAHEQYF. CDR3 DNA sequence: TGTGCCAGCAGCGGTAACCCGGGATACAGTAAAGCTCACGAGCAGTACTTC. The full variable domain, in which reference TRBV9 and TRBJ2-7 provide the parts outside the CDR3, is DSGVTQTPKHLITATGQRVTLRCSPRSGDLSVYWYQQSLDQGLQFLIQYYNGEERAKGNILERFSAQQFPDLHSELNLSSLELGDSALYFCASSGNPGYSKAHEQYFGPGTRLTVT.

CDR3 nucleotides: TGCAGCGTTGGTCCGGGACAGGGACGGGAGACCCAGTACTTC. It translates to CSVGPGQGRETQYF. V usage is TRBV29-1 and J usage is TRBJ2-5, with TRBD1 matching 9 bases. The CDR3 runs 14 residues. Germline CDR1 and CDR2: SQVTM and ANQGSEA. V trimming: 4 bases; J trimming: 5 bases; junction bases outside the gene matches: 8.

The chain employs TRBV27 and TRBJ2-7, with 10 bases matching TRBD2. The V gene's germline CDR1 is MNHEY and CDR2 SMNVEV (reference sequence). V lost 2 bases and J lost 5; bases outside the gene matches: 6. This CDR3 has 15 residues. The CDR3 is CASSLSPSGSNEQYF. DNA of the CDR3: TGTGCCAGCAGTTTAAGCCCTAGCGGGAGCAACGAGCAGTACTTC.

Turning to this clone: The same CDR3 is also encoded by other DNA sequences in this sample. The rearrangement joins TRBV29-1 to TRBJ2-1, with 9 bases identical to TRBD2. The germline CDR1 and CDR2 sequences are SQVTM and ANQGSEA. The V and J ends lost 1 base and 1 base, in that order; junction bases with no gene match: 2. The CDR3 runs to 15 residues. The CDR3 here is CSVEGLAVSYNEQFF. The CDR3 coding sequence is TGCAGCGTTGAAGGACTAGCGGTATCCTACAATGAGCAGTTCTTC.

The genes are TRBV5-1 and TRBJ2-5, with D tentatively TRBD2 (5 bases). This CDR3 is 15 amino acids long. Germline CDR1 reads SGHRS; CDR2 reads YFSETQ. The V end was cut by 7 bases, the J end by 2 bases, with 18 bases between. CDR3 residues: CASSEVGELQETQYF. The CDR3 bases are TGCGCCAGCTCGGAGGTCGGAGAACTTCAAGAGACCCAGTACTTC.

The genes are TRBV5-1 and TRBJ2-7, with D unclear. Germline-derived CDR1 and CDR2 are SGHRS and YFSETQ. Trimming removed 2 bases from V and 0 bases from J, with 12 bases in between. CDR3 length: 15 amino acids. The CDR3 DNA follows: TGCGCCAGCAGCTTAACAATGTTCAGCTCCTACGAGCAGTACTTC. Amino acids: CASSLTMFSSYEQYF.

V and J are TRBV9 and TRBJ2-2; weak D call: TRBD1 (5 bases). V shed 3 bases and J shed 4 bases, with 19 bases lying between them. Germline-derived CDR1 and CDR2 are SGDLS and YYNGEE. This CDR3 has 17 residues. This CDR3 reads CASSEPPQAPGTGELFF. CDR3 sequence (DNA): TGTGCCAGCAGCGAACCTCCACAGGCCCCGGGCACCGGGGAGCTGTTTTTT.

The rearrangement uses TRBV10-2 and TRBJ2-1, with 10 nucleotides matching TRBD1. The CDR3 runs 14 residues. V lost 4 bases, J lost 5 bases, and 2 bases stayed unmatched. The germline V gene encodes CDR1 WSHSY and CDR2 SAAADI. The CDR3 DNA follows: TGCGCCAGCAGTGTCGGGACAGGGGACAATGAGCAGTTCTTC. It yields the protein CASSVGTGDNEQFF.

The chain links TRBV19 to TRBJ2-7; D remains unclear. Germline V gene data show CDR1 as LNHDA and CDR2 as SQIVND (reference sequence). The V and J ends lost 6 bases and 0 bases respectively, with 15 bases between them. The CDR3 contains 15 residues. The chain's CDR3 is CASSPALRSSYEQYF. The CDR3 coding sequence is TGTGCCAGTAGCCCGGCACTTAGAAGCTCCTACGAGCAGTACTTC. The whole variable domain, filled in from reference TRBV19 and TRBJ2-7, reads DGGITQSPKYLFRKEGQNVTLSCEQNLNHDAMYWYRQDPGQGLRLIYYSQIVNDFQKGDIAEGYSVSREKKESFPLTVTSAQKNPTAFYLCASSPALRSSYEQYFGPGTRLTVT.

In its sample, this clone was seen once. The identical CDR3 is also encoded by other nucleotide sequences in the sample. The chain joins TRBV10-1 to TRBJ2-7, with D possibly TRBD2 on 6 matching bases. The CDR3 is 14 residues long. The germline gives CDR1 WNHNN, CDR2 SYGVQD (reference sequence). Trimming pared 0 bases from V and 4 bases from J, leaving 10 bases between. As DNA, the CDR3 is TGCGCCAGCAGTGAGTCGCGGGGACCTTACGAGCAGTACTTC. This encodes CASSESRGPYEQYF.

The CDR3 region has the DNA TGTGCCAGCAGCCAAGAGGGTTGGACCGGGGAGCTGTTTTTT. Translated: CASSQEGWTGELFF. The chain joins TRBV14 to TRBJ2-2; unclear D gene. From germline, CDR1 is SGHDN and CDR2 FVKESK. This CDR3 is 14 amino acids long. V shed 0 bases and J shed 5 bases, with 7 bases lying between them.

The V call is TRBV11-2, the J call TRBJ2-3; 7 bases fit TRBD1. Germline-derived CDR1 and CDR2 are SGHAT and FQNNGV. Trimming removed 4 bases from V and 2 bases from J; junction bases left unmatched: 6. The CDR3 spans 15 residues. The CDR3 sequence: CASSSRDRDTDTQYF. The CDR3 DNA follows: TGTGCCAGCAGCTCCCGGGACAGAGACACAGATACGCAGTATTTT.

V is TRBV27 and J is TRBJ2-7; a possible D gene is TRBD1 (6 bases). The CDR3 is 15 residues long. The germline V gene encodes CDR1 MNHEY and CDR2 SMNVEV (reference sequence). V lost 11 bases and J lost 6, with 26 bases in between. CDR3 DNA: TGTGCCCCCTTGGGCTTGACGGCAGGGGTATGCGAGCAGTACTTC. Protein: CAPLGLTAGVCEQYF.

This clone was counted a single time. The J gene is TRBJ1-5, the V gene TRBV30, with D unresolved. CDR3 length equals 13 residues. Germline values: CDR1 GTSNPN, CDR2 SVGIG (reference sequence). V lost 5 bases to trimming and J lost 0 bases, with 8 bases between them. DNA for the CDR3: TGTGCCTGGGCGGAGGTTAGCAATCAGCCCCAGCATTTT. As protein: CAWAEVSNQPQHF.

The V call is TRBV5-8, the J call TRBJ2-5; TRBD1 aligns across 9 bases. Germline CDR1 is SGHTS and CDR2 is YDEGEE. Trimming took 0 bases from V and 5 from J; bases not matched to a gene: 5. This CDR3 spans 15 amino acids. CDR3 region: CASSLAQGARETQYF. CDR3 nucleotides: TGTGCCAGCAGCTTGGCACAGGGGGCTCGGGAGACCCAGTACTTC.

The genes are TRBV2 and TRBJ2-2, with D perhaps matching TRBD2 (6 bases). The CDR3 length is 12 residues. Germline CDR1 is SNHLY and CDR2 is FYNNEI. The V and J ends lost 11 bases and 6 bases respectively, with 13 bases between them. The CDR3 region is CAGNSGPGELFF. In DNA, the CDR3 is TGTGCCGGGAATAGCGGTCCCGGGGAGCTGTTTTTT.